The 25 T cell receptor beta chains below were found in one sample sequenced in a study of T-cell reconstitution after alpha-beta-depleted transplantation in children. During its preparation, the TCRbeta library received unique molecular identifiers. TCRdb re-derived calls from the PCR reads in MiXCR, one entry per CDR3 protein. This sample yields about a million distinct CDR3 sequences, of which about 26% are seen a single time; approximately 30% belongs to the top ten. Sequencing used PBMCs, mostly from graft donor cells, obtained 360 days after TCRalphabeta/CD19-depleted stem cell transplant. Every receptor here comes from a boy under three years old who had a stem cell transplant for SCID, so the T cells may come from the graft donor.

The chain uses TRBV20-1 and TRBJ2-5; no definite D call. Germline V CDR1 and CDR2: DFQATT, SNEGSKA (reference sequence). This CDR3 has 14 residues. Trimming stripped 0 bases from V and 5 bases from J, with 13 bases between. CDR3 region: CSARDPDGLETQYF. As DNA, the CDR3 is TGCAGTGCTAGAGATCCGGACGGGTTGGAGACCCAGTACTTC.

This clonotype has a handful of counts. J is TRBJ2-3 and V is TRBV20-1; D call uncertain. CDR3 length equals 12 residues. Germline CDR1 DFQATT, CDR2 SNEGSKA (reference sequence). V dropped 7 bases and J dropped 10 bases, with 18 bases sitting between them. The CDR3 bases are TGCAGTGTGAAGGCGGTGCCCGGCGCGCAGTATTTT. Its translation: CSVKAVPGAQYF.

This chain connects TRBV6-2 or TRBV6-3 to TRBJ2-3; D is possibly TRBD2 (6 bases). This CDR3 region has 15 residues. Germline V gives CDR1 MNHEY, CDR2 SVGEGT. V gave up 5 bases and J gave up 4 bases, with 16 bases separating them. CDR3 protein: CASSPWAGLADTQYF. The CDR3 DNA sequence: TGTGCCAGCAGTCCCTGGGCGGGGTTGGCAGATACGCAGTATTTT.

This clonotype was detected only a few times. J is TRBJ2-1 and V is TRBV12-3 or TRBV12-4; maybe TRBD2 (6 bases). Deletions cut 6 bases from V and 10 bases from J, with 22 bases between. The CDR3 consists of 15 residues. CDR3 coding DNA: TGTGCCAGCAGGGGGGGAGTCGCGGGCCTCAGGGAGCAGTTCTTC. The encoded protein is CASRGGVAGLREQFF.

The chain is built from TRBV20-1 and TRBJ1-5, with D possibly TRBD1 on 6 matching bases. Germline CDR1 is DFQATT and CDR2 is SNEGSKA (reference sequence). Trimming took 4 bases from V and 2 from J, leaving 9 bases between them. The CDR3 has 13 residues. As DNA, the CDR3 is TGCAGTGCTACCGGGGGCGGCAATCAGCCCCAGCATTTT. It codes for CSATGGGNQPQHF.

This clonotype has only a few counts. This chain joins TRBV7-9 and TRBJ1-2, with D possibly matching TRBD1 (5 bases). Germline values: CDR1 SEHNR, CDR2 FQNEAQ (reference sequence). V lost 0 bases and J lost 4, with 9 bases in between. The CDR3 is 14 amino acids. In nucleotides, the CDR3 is TGTGCCAGCAGCTTAGCGGCAGGGATCTATGGCTACACCTTC. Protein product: CASSLAAGIYGYTF.

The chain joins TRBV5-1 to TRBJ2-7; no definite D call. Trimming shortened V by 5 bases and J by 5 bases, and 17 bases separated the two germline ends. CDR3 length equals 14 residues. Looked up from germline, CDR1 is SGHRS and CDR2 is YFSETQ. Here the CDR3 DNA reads TGCGCCAGCAGTCCAACCCTACCCTCGGACGAGCAGTACTTC. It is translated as CASSPTLPSDEQYF.

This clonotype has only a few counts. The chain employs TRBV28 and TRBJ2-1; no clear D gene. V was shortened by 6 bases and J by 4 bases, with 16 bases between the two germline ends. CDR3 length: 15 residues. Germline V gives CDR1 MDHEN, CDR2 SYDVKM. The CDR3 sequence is CASSPINLLYNEQFF. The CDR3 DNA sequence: TGTGCCAGCAGCCCCATAAACCTTCTTTACAATGAGCAGTTCTTC.

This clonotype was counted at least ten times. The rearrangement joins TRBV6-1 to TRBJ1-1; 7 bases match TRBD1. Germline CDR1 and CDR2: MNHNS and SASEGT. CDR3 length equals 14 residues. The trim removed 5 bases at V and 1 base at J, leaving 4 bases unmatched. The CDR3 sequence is CASSTRTGNTEAFF. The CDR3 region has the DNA TGTGCCAGCAGTACACGGACAGGGAACACTGAAGCTTTCTTT.

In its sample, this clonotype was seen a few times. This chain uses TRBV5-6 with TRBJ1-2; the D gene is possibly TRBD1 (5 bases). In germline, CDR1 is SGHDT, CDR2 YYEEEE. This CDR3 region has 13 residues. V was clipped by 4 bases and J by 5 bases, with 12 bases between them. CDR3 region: CASSETVTYGYTF. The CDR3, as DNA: TGTGCCAGCAGCGAGACAGTAACTTATGGCTACACCTTC.

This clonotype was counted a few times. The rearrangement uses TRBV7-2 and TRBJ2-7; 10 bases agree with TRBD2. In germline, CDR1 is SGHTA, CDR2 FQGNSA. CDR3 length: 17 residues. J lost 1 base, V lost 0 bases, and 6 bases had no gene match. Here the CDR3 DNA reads TGTGCCAGCAGCTTAGCCGCTAGCGGGAGTTGGTCCTACGAGCAGTACTTC. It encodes CASSLAASGSWSYEQYF. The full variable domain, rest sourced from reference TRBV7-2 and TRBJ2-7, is GAGVSQSPSNKVTEKGKDVELRCDPISGHTALYWYRQSLGQGLEFLIYFQGNSAPDKSGLPSDRFSAERTGGSVSTLTIQRTQQEDSAVYLCASSLAASGSWSYEQYFGPGTRLTVT.

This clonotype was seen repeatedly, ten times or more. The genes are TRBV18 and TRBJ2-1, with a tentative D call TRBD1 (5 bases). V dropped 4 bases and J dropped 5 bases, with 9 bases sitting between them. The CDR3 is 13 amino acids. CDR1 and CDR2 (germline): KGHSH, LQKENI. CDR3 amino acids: CASSQDINNEQFF. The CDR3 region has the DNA TGTGCCAGCTCACAGGACATCAACAATGAGCAGTTCTTC.

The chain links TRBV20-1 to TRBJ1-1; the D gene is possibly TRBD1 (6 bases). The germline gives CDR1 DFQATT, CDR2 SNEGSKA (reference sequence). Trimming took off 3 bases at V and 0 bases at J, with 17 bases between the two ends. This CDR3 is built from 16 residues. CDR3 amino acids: CSASDFQGRLNTEAFF. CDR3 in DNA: TGCAGTGCTAGCGATTTTCAGGGGAGGTTGAACACTGAAGCTTTCTTT.

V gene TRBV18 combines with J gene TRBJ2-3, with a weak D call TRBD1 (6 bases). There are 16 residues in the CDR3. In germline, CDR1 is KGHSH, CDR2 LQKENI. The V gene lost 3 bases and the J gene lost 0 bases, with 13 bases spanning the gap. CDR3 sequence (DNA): TGTGCCAGCTCACCCAGGGGAACTACTAGCACAGATACGCAGTATTTT. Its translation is CASSPRGTTSTDTQYF.

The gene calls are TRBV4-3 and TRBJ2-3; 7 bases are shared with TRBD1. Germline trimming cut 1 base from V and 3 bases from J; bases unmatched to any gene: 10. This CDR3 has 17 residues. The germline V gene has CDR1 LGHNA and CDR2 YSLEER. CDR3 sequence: CASSQGPTGSGTDTQYF. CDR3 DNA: TGCGCCAGCAGCCAAGGACCGACAGGGAGCGGTACAGATACGCAGTATTTT.

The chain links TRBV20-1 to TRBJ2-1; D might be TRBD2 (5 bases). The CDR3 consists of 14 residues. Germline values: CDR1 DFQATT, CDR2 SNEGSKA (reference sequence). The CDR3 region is CRGEGASNYNEQFF. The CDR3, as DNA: TGCAGAGGAGAGGGTGCCAGCAATTACAATGAGCAGTTCTTC.

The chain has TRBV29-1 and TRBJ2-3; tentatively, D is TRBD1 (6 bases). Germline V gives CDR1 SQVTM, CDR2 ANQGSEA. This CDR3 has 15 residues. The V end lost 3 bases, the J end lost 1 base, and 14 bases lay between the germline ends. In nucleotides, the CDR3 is TGCAGCGTTGAGCTCAGGGGAATAGGCACAGATACGCAGTATTTT. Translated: CSVELRGIGTDTQYF.

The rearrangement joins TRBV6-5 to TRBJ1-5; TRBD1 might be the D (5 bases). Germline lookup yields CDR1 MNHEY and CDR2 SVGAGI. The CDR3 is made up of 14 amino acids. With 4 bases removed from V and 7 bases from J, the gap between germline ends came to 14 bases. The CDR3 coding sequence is TGTGCCAGCAGTTCTGGGGGGAGGAGACAGCCCCAGCATTTT. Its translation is CASSSGGRRQPQHF.

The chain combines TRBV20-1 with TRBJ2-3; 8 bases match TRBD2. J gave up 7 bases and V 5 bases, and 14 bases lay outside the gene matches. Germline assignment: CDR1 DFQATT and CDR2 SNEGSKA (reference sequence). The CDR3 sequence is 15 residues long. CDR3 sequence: CSAPRTGGGTYTQYF. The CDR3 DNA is TGCAGTGCTCCCAGGACGGGCGGGGGGACCTATACGCAGTATTTT.

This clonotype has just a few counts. CDR3 DNA: TGCAGCGTTGCTGGGCAGGGGGCGCCCGGGGAGCTGTTTTTT. Translating gives CSVAGQGAPGELFF. This chain connects TRBV29-1 to TRBJ2-2, with 8 positions matching TRBD1. V was pared by 4 bases and J by 6 bases, with 7 bases of the junction left unmatched. The CDR3 covers 14 residues. Germline V gene data show CDR1 as SQVTM and CDR2 as ANQGSEA.

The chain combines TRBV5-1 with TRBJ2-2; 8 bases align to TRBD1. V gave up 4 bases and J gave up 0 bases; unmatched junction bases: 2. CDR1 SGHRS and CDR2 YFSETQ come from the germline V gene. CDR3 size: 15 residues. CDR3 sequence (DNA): TGCGCCAGCAGCATGGACAGGGCGAACACCGGGGAGCTGTTTTTT. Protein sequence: CASSMDRANTGELFF.

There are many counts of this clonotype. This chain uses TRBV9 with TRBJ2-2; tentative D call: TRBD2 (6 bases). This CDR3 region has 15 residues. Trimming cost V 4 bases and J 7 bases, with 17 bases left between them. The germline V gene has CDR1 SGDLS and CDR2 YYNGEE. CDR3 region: CASSFPGGGGGELFF. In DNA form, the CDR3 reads TGTGCCAGCAGCTTCCCCGGGGGAGGAGGCGGGGAGCTGTTTTTT. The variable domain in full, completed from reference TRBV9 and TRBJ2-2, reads DSGVTQTPKHLITATGQRVTLRCSPRSGDLSVYWYQQSLDQGLQFLIQYYNGEERAKGNILERFSAQQFPDLHSELNLSSLELGDSALYFCASSFPGGGGGELFFGEGSRLTVL.

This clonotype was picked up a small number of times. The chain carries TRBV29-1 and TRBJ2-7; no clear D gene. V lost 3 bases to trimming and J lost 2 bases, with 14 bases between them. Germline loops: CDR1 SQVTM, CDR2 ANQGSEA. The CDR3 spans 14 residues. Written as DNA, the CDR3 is TGCAGCGTTGAGAGGCCGGGCCTAACCTACGAGCAGTACTTC. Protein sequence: CSVERPGLTYEQYF.

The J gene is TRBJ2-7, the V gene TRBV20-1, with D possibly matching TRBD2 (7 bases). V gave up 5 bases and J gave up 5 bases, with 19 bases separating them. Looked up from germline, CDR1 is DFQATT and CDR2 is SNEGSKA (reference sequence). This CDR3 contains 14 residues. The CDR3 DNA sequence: TGCAGTGCTGTGGGGTGGGAGGGGGAGGACGAGCAGTACTTC. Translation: CSAVGWEGEDEQYF.

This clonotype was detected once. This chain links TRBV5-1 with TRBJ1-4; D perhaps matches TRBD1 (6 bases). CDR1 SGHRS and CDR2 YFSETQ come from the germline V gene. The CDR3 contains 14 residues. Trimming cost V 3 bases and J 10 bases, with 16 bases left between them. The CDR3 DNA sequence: TGCGCCAGCAGCTCGACAGGCCGCCGGGGAAAACTGTTTTTT. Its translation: CASSSTGRRGKLFF.